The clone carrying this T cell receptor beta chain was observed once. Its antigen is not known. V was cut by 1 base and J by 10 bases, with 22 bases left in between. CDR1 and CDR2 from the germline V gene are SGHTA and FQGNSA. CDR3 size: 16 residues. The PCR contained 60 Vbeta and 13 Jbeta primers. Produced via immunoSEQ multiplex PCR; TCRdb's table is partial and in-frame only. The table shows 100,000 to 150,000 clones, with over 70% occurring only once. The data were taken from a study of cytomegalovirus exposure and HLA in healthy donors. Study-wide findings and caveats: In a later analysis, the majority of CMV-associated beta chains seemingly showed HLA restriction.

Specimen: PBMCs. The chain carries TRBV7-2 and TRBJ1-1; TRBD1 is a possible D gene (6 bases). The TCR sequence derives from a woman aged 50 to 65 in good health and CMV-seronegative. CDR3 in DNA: TGTGCCAGCAGCTTAGATAGAACAGGGTCCCGCTTTGCAGCTTTCTTT. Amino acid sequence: CASSLDRTGSRFAAFF.